This T cell receptor beta chain appears in the sequencing data of a study of Ad26.COV2.S vaccination and SARS-CoV-2 variants. Regarding treatment: roughly 18 received Ad26.COV2.S at low or high dose, single or two shots; about five received placebo; per-sample allocation not given. Collection of samples fell on day 63 after the first vaccine or placebo injection. In regard to this clone: Its target is not known.

Germline CDR1 is LNHNV and CDR2 is YYDKDF (reference sequence). The V gene end was trimmed by 1 base and the J gene end by 5 bases; junction bases not matched to a gene: 7. The CDR3 totals 16 residues. Findings and caveats of the study: The study found higher spike-specific TCR breadth in vaccine than placebo recipients. Vaccinees reportedly had broad spike-specific CD8+ and CD4+ T cell responses.

Method: immunoSEQ multiplex PCR; TCRdb's copy keeps in-frame clones and lacks some. The data show about 450,000 clones, with roughly nine tenths seen just once and around 2.5% held by the top ten. The sample consisted of peripheral blood, taken in a trial of Ad26.COV2.S vaccine versus placebo. The chain carries TRBV15 and TRBJ2-5; TRBD2 matches 10 bases. This TCR was recovered from a person between 18 and 60 years old who received the Ad26.COV2.S COVID-19 vaccine or a placebo. The CDR3 loop reads CATSRGKREGRETQYF. The CDR3 DNA follows: TGTGCCACCAGCAGAGGAAAGCGGGAGGGCCGTGAGACCCAGTACTTC.